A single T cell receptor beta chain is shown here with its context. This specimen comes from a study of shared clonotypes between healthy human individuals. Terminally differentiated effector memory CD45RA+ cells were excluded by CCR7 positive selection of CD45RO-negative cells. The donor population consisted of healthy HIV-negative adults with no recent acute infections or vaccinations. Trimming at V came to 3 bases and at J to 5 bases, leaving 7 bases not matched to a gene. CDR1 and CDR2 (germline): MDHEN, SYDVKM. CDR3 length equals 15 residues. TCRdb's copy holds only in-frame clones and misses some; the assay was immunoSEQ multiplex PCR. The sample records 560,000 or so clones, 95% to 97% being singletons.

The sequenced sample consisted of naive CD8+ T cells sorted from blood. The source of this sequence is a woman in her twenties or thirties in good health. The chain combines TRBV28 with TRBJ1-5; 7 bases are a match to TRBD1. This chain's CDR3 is CASSFDRAGYQPQHF. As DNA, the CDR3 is TGTGCCAGCAGTTTTGACAGGGCCGGTTATCAGCCCCAGCATTTT.